The rows below give T cell receptor beta chains drawn from one sample of a study of cytomegalovirus exposure and HLA in healthy donors. The data were produced by immunoSEQ multiplex PCR, yet TCRdb's version contains in-frame clones alone and is incomplete. This sample has 150,000 or so clones, with approximately 91% found just once. Sequencing was done on a sample of PBMCs. The receptor source for this set is a woman between 18 and 30 years old in good health and CMV-seropositive. The CDR3 runs from the conserved cysteine through the conserved F or W. D genes are given only for firm matches. The size field is filled for only some rows; it gives once, few, many or a size class.

CDR3 DNA	CDR3 protein	J gene	V gene	D gene	clone size
TGTGCCTGGAGTCCACGGACTAGCGGGAGACCTAGGAGCTCCTACGAGCAGTACTTC	CAWSPRTSGRPRSSYEQYF	TRBJ2-7	TRBV30	TRBD2	-
TGCGCCAGCAGCCAAGTTAACCTAGTAAGCACAGATACGCAGTATTTT	CASSQVNLVSTDTQYF	TRBJ2-3	TRBV4-1	-	-
TGTGCCAGCAGCTCTTTTGGGAGGGGACACACGAACACTGAAGCTTTCTTT	CASSSFGRGHTNTEAFF	TRBJ1-1	TRBV9	-	-
TGTGCCACCAGCGGGTATGGGGAGGAGTACTTC	CATSGYGEEYF	TRBJ2-7	TRBV15	-	-
TGTGCCAGCAGCCACACTCGACAGGTCCTGGCGAGCTACACCTTC	CASSHTRQVLASYTF	TRBJ1-2	TRBV11-2	-	-
TGTGCCAGCAGCTTTCGGACTAGCGGTACTGGGGAGCAGTTCTTC	CASSFRTSGTGEQFF	TRBJ2-1	TRBV11-2	TRBD2	-
TGTGCCGGACCACTACACCCTTGTCCGGGAAATGGCTACACCTTC	CAGPLHPCPGNGYTF	TRBJ1-2	TRBV9	-	few
TGTGCCAGCAGCACAAGACTAGAGGACGAGCAGTACTTC	CASSTRLEDEQYF	TRBJ2-7	TRBV9	-	-
TGTGCCAGCAGCCAACTATTCGCAGGGGCGTACGGCACAGATACGCAGTATTTT	CASSQLFAGAYGTDTQYF	TRBJ2-3	TRBV14	-	-
TGTGCCAGCAGTTACGACGGAATGACAGAAACCTATGGCTACACCTTC	CASSYDGMTETYGYTF	TRBJ1-2	TRBV6-6	-	-
TGTGCCAGCAGGAACGGAGATACGCAGTATTTT	CASRNGDTQYF	TRBJ2-3	TRBV6-4	-	-
TGTGCCAGCAGCCAGGGCTCGGATGGAGAGCAGTACTTC	CASSQGSDGEQYF	TRBJ2-7	TRBV7-3	-	-
TGTGCCTGGAAGGCTAGCGCCTACAATGAGCAGTTCTTC	CAWKASAYNEQFF	TRBJ2-1	TRBV30	-	-
TGTGCCATCAGTGGACTAGCGGCCGAGAGGAATGAGCAGTTCTTC	CAISGLAAERNEQFF	TRBJ2-1	TRBV10-3	TRBD2	once
TGTGCCAGCAGTCCAGCGGGAGGGGACTACAATGAGCAGTTCTTC	CASSPAGGDYNEQFF	TRBJ2-1	TRBV6-4	TRBD2	medium-sized
TGTGCCAGCAGCGCAAAGACAGGGGGCCGGGAGACCCAGTACTTC	CASSAKTGGRETQYF	TRBJ2-5	TRBV9	TRBD1	-
TGCGCCAGCAGCTTAGGACAGGGGGTCAAAGAGCAGTACTTC	CASSLGQGVKEQYF	TRBJ2-7	TRBV5-1	TRBD1	once
TGCGCCAGCAGCCAGCGAGGGCAGGGGACAGGGGCGCGGGAAGCTTTCTTT	CASSQRGQGTGAREAFF	TRBJ1-1	TRBV4-3	TRBD1	-
TGTGCCAGCAGTTACGGGCAGGCGCCTCAAGAGACCCAGTACTTC	CASSYGQAPQETQYF	TRBJ2-5	TRBV6-5	-	-
TGTGCCAGCAGTGCACCGACTAGCGCTGACAATGAGCAGTTCTTC	CASSAPTSADNEQFF	TRBJ2-1	TRBV28	TRBD2	-
TGTGCCAGTAGTACCGGGGAGAATTCTAATGAAAAACTGTTTTTT	CASSTGENSNEKLFF	TRBJ1-4	TRBV19	-	-
TGTGCCAGCAGACATCACCTTTCGCCAGCGGGAGTAGAGACCCAGTACTTC	CASRHHLSPAGVETQYF	TRBJ2-5	TRBV7-9	TRBD2	-
TGCGCCAGCAGCTTGGCGGCGGTGACAGGCGTGGAGACCCAGTACTTC	CASSLAAVTGVETQYF	TRBJ2-5	TRBV5-1	-	-
TGTGCTAGTGGTTTGAGCGGGAGCTCCTACGAGCAGTACTTC	CASGLSGSSYEQYF	TRBJ2-7	TRBV12-5	TRBD2	-
TGTGCCAGTAGTATATCCTTGGCGGGAGTAGACGAGCAGTACTTC	CASSISLAGVDEQYF	TRBJ2-7	TRBV19	TRBD2	once
TGTGCCAGCAGGGGGACTACCCTTTCCTACGAGCAGTACTTC	CASRGTTLSYEQYF	TRBJ2-7	TRBV6-1	TRBD2	few
TGCGCCAGTTCAGGGATTAGGAACACTGAAGCTTTCTTT	CASSGIRNTEAFF	TRBJ1-1	TRBV10-2	-	-
TGTGCCAGCTCACTAGGGACAGGGGGCTTGGGCACTGAAGCTTTCTTT	CASSLGTGGLGTEAFF	TRBJ1-1	TRBV18	TRBD1	-
TGTGCCAGCAGTTTACAAGGGCGGGGGAGGACTGAAGCTTTCTTT	CASSLQGRGRTEAFF	TRBJ1-1	TRBV28	-	-
TGTGCCAGCAGCAAACCGGCGGGGGGATCGTCCACTGAAGCTTTCTTT	CASSKPAGGSSTEAFF	TRBJ1-1	TRBV7-8	-	-
TGTGCCAGCAGCCCATGGACTAGCGGGAGCTCCTACAATGAGCAGTTCTTC	CASSPWTSGSSYNEQFF	TRBJ2-1	TRBV11-3	TRBD2	-
TGTGCCAGTAGTACGTCAGGGGACTCTGGAAACACCATATATTTT	CASSTSGDSGNTIYF	TRBJ1-3	TRBV19	-	-
TGTGCCTGGAGTCCCTTAGCGGGACGGGGAGGGGCCAACGTCCTGACTTTC	CAWSPLAGRGGANVLTF	TRBJ2-6	TRBV30	TRBD2	-
TGTGCCAGCCCTCCCTGGGTAGGGGGCGACGAGCAGTACTTC	CASPPWVGGDEQYF	TRBJ2-7	TRBV2	TRBD1	-
TGTGCCAGCAGTTTGATACAGAGGGACACTGAAGCTTTCTTT	CASSLIQRDTEAFF	TRBJ1-1	TRBV28	-	once
TGTGCCAGCAGCCTGGTTACTAGCGGGATTTACAATGAGCAGTTCTTC	CASSLVTSGIYNEQFF	TRBJ2-1	TRBV5-6	TRBD2	-
TGTGCCAGCAGCACTGGGGACAGGGGGACAGATACGCAGTATTTT	CASSTGDRGTDTQYF	TRBJ2-3	TRBV11-1	TRBD1	-
TGTGCCAGCAGTTTCCCCGGGACATCGAACACTGAAGCTTTCTTT	CASSFPGTSNTEAFF	TRBJ1-1	TRBV6-5	-	-
TGCGCCAGCAGCTTGGCCGGGACTAGCGGGAGCGAGCAGTACTTC	CASSLAGTSGSEQYF	TRBJ2-7	TRBV5-1	TRBD2	-
TGTGCCAGCAGCGCAGGACAGGGGGTTTTAGGCGGGGAGCTGTTTTTT	CASSAGQGVLGGELFF	TRBJ2-2	TRBV5-6	TRBD1	-
TGTGCCATTGAGGAGGGGAATACTGAAGCTTTCTTT	CAIEEGNTEAFF	TRBJ1-1	TRBV2	-	-
TGTGCCAGCAGCTCAACACTGAACACTGAAGCTTTCTTT	CASSSTLNTEAFF	TRBJ1-1	TRBV11-2	-	-
TGTGCCAGCAGCTCAGGAGGACAGGGAAAATCCGAGCAGTACTTC	CASSSGGQGKSEQYF	TRBJ2-7	TRBV7-2	TRBD1	-
TGTGCCAGTAGTCTCAAGGGACTAGCCGAAAGCACAGATACGCAGTATTTT	CASSLKGLAESTDTQYF	TRBJ2-3	TRBV19	TRBD2	-